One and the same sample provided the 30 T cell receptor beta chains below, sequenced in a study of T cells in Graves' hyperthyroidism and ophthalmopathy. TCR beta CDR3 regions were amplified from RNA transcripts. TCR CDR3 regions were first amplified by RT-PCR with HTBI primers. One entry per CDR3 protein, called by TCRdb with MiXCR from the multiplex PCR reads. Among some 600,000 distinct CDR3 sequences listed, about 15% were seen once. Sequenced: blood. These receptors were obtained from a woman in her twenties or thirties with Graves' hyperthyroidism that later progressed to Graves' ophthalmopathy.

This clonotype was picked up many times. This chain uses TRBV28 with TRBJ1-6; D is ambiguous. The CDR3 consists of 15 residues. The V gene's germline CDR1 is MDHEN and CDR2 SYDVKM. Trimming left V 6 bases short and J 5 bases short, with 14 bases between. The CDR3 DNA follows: TGTGCCAGCAGGCCCCCCGGAGTGGATAATTCACCCCTCCACTTT. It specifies CASRPPGVDNSPLHF.

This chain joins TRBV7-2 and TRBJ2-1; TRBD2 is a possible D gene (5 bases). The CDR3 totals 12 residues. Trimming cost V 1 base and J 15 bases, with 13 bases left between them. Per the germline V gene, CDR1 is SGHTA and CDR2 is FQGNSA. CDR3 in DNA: TGTGCCAGCAGCTTAGAATCGGGCCGGGGGTTCTTC. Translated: CASSLESGRGFF.

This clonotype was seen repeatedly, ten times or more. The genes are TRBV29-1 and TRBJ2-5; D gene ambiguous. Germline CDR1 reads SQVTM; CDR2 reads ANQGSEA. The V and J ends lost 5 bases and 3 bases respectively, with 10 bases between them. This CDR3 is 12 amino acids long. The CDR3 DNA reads TGCAGCGTTAGTACCTCCAAAGAGACCCAGTACTTC. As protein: CSVSTSKETQYF.

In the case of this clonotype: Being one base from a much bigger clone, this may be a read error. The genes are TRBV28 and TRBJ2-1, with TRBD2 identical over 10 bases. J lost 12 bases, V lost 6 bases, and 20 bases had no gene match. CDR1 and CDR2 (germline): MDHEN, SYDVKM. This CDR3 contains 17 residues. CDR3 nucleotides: TGTGCCAGCAGGCAAACCGGACTAGCGGCCCTTCTGGATGGGCAGTTCTTC. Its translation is CASRQTGLAALLDGQFF.

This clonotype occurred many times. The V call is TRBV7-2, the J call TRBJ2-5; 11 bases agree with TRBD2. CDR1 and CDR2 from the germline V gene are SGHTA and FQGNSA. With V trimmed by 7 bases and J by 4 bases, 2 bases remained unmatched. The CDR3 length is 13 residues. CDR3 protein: CASTTSGRETQYF. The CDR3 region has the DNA TGTGCCAGCACCACTAGCGGGAGAGAGACCCAGTACTTC.

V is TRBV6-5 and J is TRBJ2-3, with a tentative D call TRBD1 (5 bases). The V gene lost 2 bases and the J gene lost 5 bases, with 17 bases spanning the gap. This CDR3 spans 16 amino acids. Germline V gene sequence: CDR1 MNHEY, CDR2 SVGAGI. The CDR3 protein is CASSYRGHRPEDTQYF. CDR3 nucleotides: TGTGCCAGCAGTTACCGCGGACACCGCCCCGAAGATACGCAGTATTTT.

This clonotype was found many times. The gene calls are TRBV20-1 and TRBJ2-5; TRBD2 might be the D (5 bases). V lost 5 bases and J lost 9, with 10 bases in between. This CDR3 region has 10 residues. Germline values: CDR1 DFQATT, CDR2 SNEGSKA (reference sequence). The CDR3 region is CSAEEEAQYF. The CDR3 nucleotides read TGCAGTGCTGAAGAGGAGGCCCAGTACTTC.

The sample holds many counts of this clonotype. CDR3 bases: TGTGCGGCAGGTGCGGGCGGAGGAGCGGCCAACGTCCTGACTTTC. Translating it yields CAAGAGGGAANVLTF. The rearrangement joins TRBV6-1 to TRBJ2-6; D is perhaps TRBD2 (5 bases). Germline loops: CDR1 MNHNS, CDR2 SASEGT. There are 15 residues in the CDR3.

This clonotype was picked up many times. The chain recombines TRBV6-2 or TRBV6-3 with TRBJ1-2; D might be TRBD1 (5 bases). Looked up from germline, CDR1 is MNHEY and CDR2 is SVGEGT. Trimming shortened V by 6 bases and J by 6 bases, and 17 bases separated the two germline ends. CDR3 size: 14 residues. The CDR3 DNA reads TGTGCCAGCAGCCCACTATTAATAGGGGATGGCTACACCTTC. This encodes CASSPLLIGDGYTF.

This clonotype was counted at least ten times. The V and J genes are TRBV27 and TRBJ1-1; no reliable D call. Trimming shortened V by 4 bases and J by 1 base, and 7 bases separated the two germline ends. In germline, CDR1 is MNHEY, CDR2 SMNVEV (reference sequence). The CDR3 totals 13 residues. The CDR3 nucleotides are TGTGCCAGCAGTTCTAAGGGGAACACTGAAGCTTTCTTT. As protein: CASSSKGNTEAFF.

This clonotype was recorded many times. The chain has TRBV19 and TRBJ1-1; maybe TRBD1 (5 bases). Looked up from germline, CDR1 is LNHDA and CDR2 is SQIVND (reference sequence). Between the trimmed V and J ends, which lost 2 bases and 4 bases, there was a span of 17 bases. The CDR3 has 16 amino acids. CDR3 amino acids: CASSIRQGKSLTEAFF. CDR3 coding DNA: TGTGCCAGTAGTATACGGCAGGGAAAATCTCTCACTGAAGCTTTCTTT. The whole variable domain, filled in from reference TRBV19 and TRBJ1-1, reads DGGITQSPKYLFRKEGQNVTLSCEQNLNHDAMYWYRQDPGQGLRLIYYSQIVNDFQKGDIAEGYSVSREKKESFPLTVTSAQKNPTAFYLCASSIRQGKSLTEAFFGQGTRLTVV.

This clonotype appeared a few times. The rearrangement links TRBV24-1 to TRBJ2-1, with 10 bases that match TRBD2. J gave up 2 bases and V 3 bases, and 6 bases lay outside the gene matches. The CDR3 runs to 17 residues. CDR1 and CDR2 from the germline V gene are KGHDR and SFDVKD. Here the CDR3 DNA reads TGTGCCACCAGTGATGGGGGACTAGCGTCGGCCTACAATGAGCAGTTCTTC. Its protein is CATSDGGLASAYNEQFF.

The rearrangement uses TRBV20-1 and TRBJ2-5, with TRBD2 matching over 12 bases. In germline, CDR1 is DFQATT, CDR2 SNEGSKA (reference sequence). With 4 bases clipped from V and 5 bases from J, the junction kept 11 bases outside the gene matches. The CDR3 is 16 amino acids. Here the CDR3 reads CSATPTSGSRGETQYF. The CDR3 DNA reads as TGCAGTGCTACCCCGACTAGCGGGAGCCGGGGGGAGACCCAGTACTTC.

CDR3 residues: CASVPRLAGRNTEAFF. CDR3 nucleotide sequence: TGTGCCTCCGTCCCGCGGTTGGCAGGGCGGAATACTGAAGCTTTCTTT. The genes are TRBV30 and TRBJ1-1; D might be TRBD1 (5 bases). Trimming took off 7 bases at V and 5 bases at J, with 26 bases between the two ends. Germline V gene sequence: CDR1 GTSNPN, CDR2 SVGIG (reference sequence). CDR3 length: 16 amino acids.

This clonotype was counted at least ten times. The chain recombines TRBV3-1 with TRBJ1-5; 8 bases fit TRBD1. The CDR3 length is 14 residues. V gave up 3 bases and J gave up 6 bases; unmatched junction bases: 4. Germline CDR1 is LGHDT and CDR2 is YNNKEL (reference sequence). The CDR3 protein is CASSHDRGAQPQHF. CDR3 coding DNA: TGTGCCAGCAGCCATGACAGGGGCGCTCAGCCCCAGCATTTT.

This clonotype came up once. In DNA, the CDR3 is TGTGCCAGTAGTATAGAGGGAAGGGGGCTTATCCTTGGGCAAACTTTCTTT. Translated: CASSIEGRGLILGQTFF. This chain links TRBV19 with TRBJ1-1; 7 nucleotides agree with TRBD1. Germline CDR1 and CDR2: LNHDA and SQIVND (reference sequence). This CDR3 spans 17 amino acids. Trimming removed 0 bases from V and 12 bases from J; junction bases left unmatched: 19.

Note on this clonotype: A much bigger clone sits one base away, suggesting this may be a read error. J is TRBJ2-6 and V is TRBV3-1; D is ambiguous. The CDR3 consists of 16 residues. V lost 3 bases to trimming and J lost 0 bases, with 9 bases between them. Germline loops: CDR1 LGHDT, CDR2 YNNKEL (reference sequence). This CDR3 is CASSQQVSSGANVLTF. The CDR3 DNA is TGTGCCAGCAGCCAGCAAGTCAGCTCTGGGGCCAACGTCCTGACTTTC.

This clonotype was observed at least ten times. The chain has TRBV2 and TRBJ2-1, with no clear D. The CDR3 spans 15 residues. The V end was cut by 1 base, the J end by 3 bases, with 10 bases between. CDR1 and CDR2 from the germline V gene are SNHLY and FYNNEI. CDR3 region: CASSEGSQDYNEQFF. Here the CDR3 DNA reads TGTGCCAGCAGTGAAGGATCCCAGGACTACAATGAGCAGTTCTTC.

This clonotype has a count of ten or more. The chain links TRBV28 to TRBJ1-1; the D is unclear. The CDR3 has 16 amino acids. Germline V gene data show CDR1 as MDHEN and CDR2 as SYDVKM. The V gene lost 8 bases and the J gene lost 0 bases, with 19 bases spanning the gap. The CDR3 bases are TGTGCCAGCTTCGCTCTTGGGGTCAGGCTGAACACTGAAGCTTTCTTT. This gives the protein CASFALGVRLNTEAFF.

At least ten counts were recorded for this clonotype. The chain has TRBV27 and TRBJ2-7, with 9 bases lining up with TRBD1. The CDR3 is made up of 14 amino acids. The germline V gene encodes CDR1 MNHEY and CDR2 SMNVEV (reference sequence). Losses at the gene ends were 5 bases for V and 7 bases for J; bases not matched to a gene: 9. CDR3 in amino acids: CASSPQGAYGEQYF. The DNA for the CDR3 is TGTGCCAGCAGTCCACAGGGGGCGTATGGTGAGCAGTACTTC.

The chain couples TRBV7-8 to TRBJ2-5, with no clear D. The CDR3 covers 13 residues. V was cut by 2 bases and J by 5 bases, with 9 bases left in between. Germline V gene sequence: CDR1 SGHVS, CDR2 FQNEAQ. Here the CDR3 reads CASSLIVDETQYF. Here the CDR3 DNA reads TGTGCCAGCAGCTTAATCGTGGATGAGACCCAGTACTTC.

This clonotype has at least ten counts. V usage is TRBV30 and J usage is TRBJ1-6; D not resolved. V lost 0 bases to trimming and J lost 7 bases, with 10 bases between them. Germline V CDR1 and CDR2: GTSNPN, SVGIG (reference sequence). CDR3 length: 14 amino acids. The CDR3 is CAWSVKGMNSPLHF. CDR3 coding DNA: TGTGCCTGGAGTGTAAAAGGGATGAATTCACCCCTCCACTTT.

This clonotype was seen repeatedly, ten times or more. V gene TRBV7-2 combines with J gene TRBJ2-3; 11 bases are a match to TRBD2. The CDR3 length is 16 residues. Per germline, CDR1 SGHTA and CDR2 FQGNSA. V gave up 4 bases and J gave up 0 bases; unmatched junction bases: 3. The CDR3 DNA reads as TGTGCCAGCAGCTCCCTAGCGGGAGGCAGCACAGATACGCAGTATTTT. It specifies CASSSLAGGSTDTQYF.

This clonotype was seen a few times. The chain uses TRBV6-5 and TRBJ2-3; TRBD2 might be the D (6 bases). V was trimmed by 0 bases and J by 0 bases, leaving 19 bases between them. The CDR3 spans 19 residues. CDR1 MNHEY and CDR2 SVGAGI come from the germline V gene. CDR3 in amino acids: CASSYSPRGTESSTDTQYF. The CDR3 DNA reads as TGTGCCAGCAGTTACTCTCCCCGCGGGACTGAATCTAGCACAGATACGCAGTATTTT.

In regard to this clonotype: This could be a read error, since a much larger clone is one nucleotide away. CDR3 protein: CASSTTEGTEAFF. CDR3 nucleotides: TGTGCCAGCAGTACGACAGAGGGCACTGAAGCTTTCTTT. The V call is TRBV12-3 or TRBV12-4, the J call TRBJ1-1; tentatively, D is TRBD1 (5 bases). V was pared by 5 bases and J by 4 bases, with 11 bases between. This CDR3 contains 13 residues.

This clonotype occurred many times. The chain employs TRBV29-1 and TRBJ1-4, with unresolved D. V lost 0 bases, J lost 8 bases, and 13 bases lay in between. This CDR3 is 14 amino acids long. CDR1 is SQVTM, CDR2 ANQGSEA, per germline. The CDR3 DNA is TGCAGCGTTGAAGAGGCCAGCCATAGGGAAAAACTGTTTTTT. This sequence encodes CSVEEASHREKLFF. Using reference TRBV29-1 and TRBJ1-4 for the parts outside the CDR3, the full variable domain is SAVISQKPSRDICQRGTSLTIQCQVDSQVTMMFWYRQQPGQSLTLIATANQGSEATYESGFVIDKFPISRPNLTFSTLTVSNMSPEDSSIYLCSVEEASHREKLFFGSGTQLSVL.

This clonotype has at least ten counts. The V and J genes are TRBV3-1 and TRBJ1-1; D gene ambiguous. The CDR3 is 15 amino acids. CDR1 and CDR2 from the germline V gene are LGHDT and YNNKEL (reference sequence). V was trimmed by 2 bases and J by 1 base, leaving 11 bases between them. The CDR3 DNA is TGTGCCAGCAGCCAATCCGATATGGGGAACACTGAAGCTTTCTTT. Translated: CASSQSDMGNTEAFF. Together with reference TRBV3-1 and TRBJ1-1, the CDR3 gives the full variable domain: DTAVSQTPKYLVTQMGNDKSIKCEQNLGHDTMYWYKQDSKKFLKIMFSYNNKELIINETVPNRFSPKSPDKAHLNLHINSLELGDSAVYFCASSQSDMGNTEAFFGQGTRLTVV.

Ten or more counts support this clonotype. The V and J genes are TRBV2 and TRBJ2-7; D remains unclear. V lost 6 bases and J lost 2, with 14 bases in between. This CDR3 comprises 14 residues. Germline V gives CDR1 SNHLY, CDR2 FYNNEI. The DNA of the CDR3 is TGTGCCAGCAGCGACTTTAACTGGACCTACGAGCAGTACTTC. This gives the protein CASSDFNWTYEQYF.

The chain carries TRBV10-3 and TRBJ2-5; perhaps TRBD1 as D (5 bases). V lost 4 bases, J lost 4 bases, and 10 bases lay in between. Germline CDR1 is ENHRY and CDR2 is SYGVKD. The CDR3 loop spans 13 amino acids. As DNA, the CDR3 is TGTGCCATCAGTGTAGGGCAGGGAGAGACCCAGTACTTC. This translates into CAISVGQGETQYF.

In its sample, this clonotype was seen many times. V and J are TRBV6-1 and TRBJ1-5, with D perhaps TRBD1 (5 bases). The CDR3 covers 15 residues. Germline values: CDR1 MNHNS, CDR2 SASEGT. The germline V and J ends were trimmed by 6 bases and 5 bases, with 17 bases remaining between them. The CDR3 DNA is TGTGCCAGCAGGTCGAGGCTTGGGGGAGATCAGCCCCAGCATTTT. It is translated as CASRSRLGGDQPQHF.